The next 19 T cell receptor beta chains were all read from a single sample in a study of B cell selection in AIRE deficiency. Assay: immunoSEQ multiplex PCR; the TCRdb copy retains only in-frame clones and omits some. The sample holds roughly 14,000 clones, under 95% seen once. The regulatory T cell sort gate was CD4+CD25hiCD127low/negative. The sequencing sample was made of Tregs sorted from PBMCs. Source of these receptors: a human donor with AIRE deficiency.

V is TRBV25-1 and J is TRBJ2-7, with TRBD2 matching over 7 bases. This CDR3 has 12 residues. In germline, CDR1 is MGHDK, CDR2 SYGVNS. The V gene end was trimmed by 4 bases and the J gene end by 7 bases; junction bases not matched to a gene: 4. The DNA of the CDR3 is TGTGCCAGCAGTGGACTAGCAAGGGAGCAGTACTTC. Protein sequence: CASSGLAREQYF.

J is TRBJ1-1 and V is TRBV5-4; D not resolved. This CDR3 is built from 15 residues. Germline CDR1 SGHNT, CDR2 YYREEE (reference sequence). Trimming left V 4 bases short and J 1 base short, with 14 bases between. This CDR3 is CASSTAPRGNTEAFF. In DNA form, the CDR3 reads TGTGCCAGCAGCACGGCCCCCCGGGGGAACACTGAAGCTTTCTTT. The variable domain in full, completed from reference TRBV5-4 and TRBJ1-1, reads ETGVTQSPTHLIKTRGQQVTLRCSSQSGHNTVSWYQQALGQGPQFIFQYYREEENGRGNFPPRFSGLQFPNYSSELNVNALELDDSALYLCASSTAPRGNTEAFFGQGTRLTVV.

The chain is built from TRBV18 and TRBJ2-5, with 10 bases fitting TRBD2. CDR1 is KGHSH and CDR2 is LQKENI in the germline V gene. The J segment lost 6 bases and the V segment lost 1 base, leaving 17 bases of the junction unmatched. This CDR3 is 19 amino acids long. CDR3 sequence: CASSPLQGRASGSLQTQYF. The CDR3 bases are TGTGCCAGCTCACCACTACAGGGAAGGGCTAGCGGGAGTTTACAGACCCAGTACTTC.

This clone was observed once. The rearrangement uses TRBV6-5 and TRBJ2-7; the match to TRBD1 covers 9 bases. J gave up 2 bases and V 6 bases, and 8 bases lay outside the gene matches. Germline V CDR1 and CDR2: MNHEY, SVGAGI. CDR3 length equals 15 residues. CDR3 sequence reads: CASRTSGTGTYEQYF. The DNA of the CDR3 is TGTGCCAGCAGGACATCCGGGACAGGGACCTACGAGCAGTACTTC.

This sequence joins TRBV18 and TRBJ2-3; D tentatively fits TRBD1 or TRBD2 (5 bases each). The CDR3 contains 13 residues. Germline V CDR1 and CDR2: KGHSH, LQKENI. Trimming took 1 base from V and 4 from J, leaving 6 bases between them. The CDR3 DNA reads TGTGCCAGCTCACCACGAGGGGCAGATACGCAGTATTTT. Its protein is CASSPRGADTQYF.

V usage is TRBV15 and J usage is TRBJ2-1; 12 bases are shared with TRBD2. Trimming removed 1 base from V and 0 bases from J; junction bases left unmatched: 4. The germline V gene has CDR1 LNHNV and CDR2 YYDKDF (reference sequence). CDR3 length: 18 residues. The CDR3 sequence: CATSRVQTSGSSYNEQFF. In DNA form, the CDR3 reads TGTGCCACCAGCAGAGTTCAGACTAGCGGGAGCTCCTACAATGAGCAGTTCTTC.

The V call is TRBV10-3, the J call TRBJ1-4; D is unresolved. This CDR3 comprises 13 residues. Germline lookup yields CDR1 ENHRY and CDR2 SYGVKD. V shed 4 bases and J shed 5 bases, with 8 bases lying between them. CDR3 DNA sequence: TGTGCCATCAGTGTTTCACAGAATGAAAAACTGTTTTTT. Encoded protein: CAISVSQNEKLFF.

The chain carries TRBV5-1 and TRBJ1-6, with a possible D match to TRBD1 (5 bases). The CDR3 sequence is 15 residues long. Trimming removed 0 bases at V and 4 bases at J, with 8 bases between. Germline V gives CDR1 SGHRS, CDR2 YFSETQ. The CDR3, as DNA: TGCGCCAGCAGCTTGGGACAGTTATATAATTCACCCCTCCACTTT. It is translated as CASSLGQLYNSPLHF.

The rearrangement links TRBV9 to TRBJ1-3; 7 bases agree with TRBD1. The ends lost 0 bases at V and 4 bases at J; junction bases unmatched: 7. The CDR3 sequence is 16 residues long. CDR1 SGDLS and CDR2 YYNGEE come from the germline V gene. The CDR3 sequence: CASSVGQGLSGNTIYF. The CDR3 DNA follows: TGTGCCAGCAGCGTAGGACAGGGACTATCAGGAAACACCATATATTTT.

This chain joins TRBV30 and TRBJ2-1; TRBD2 matches 13 bases. CDR1 is GTSNPN and CDR2 is SVGIG in the germline V gene (reference sequence). Trimming cost V 0 bases and J 7 bases; bases outside gene matches: 3. CDR3 length: 15 residues. The CDR3 spells CAWSVGLAGENEQFF. As DNA, the CDR3 is TGTGCCTGGAGTGTAGGACTAGCGGGAGAAAATGAGCAGTTCTTC.

The chain couples TRBV5-1 to TRBJ1-6; 7 bases line up with TRBD1. This CDR3 spans 16 amino acids. V dropped 0 bases and J dropped 5; count of bases not matched to a gene: 5. Germline V lookup: CDR1 SGHRS, CDR2 YFSETQ. In DNA form, the CDR3 reads TGCGCCAGCAGCTTGGGGGACAGTCGCCATAATTCACCCCTCCACTTT. Protein: CASSLGDSRHNSPLHF.

The chain recombines TRBV19 with TRBJ1-5; 9 nucleotides agree with TRBD1. This CDR3 has 14 amino acids. J lost 7 bases, V lost 8 bases, and 9 bases had no gene match. CDR1 is LNHDA, CDR2 SQIVND, per germline (reference sequence). The CDR3 is CASHAGTGHQPQHF. The CDR3 nucleotides are TGTGCCAGTCACGCCGGGACAGGGCACCAGCCCCAGCATTTT. Using reference TRBV19 and TRBJ1-5 for the parts outside the CDR3, the full variable domain is DGGITQSPKYLFRKEGQNVTLSCEQNLNHDAMYWYRQDPGQGLRLIYYSQIVNDFQKGDIAEGYSVSREKKESFPLTVTSAQKNPTAFYLCASHAGTGHQPQHFGDGTRLSIL.

This rearrangement joins TRBV10-3 to TRBJ2-7; perhaps TRBD1 as D (7 bases). Trimming removed 6 bases from V and 2 bases from J, with 14 bases in between. Germline V gives CDR1 ENHRY, CDR2 SYGVKD. The CDR3 has 14 residues. CDR3 loop: CAISPTGRTYEQYF. As DNA, the CDR3 is TGTGCCATCAGCCCGACAGGGAGGACCTACGAGCAGTACTTC.

The chain couples TRBV10-3 to TRBJ1-2; 12 bases align to TRBD1. CDR3 length equals 15 residues. Trimming removed 6 bases from V and 5 bases from J; junction bases left unmatched: 7. CDR1 is ENHRY, CDR2 SYGVKD, per germline. The CDR3 nucleotides are TGTGCCATCAGAGCCGGGACAGGGGGCGTTTATGGCTACACCTTC. Protein product: CAIRAGTGGVYGYTF.

This clone was picked up a small number of times. This chain uses TRBV7-9 with TRBJ2-7; the D gene is possibly TRBD2 (6 bases). V was clipped by 0 bases and J by 10 bases, with 16 bases between them. Germline V gives CDR1 SEHNR, CDR2 FQNEAQ (reference sequence). There are 14 residues in the CDR3. The CDR3 sequence: CASSLARRGQLQYF. CDR3 sequence (DNA): TGTGCCAGCAGCTTAGCAAGGCGGGGCCAGTTACAGTACTTC.

The CDR3 reads CASSFRRNSGYTF. CDR3 coding DNA: TGTGCCAGCAGTTTTCGGCGAAACTCGGGCTACACCTTC. This chain joins TRBV28 and TRBJ1-2; D remains unclear. This CDR3 is 13 amino acids long. Germline CDR1 MDHEN, CDR2 SYDVKM. Trimming cost V 3 bases and J 8 bases, with 13 bases left between them.

This chain links TRBV30 with TRBJ1-3, with 7 bases fitting TRBD1. Germline values: CDR1 GTSNPN, CDR2 SVGIG (reference sequence). The ends lost 4 bases at V and 0 bases at J; junction bases unmatched: 3. The CDR3 covers 14 residues. The CDR3 spells CAWTTGASGNTIYF. The CDR3 DNA reads as TGTGCCTGGACTACAGGGGCCTCTGGAAACACCATATATTTT.

The rearrangement uses TRBV27 and TRBJ2-1; TRBD2 matches at 8 bases. From germline, CDR1 is MNHEY and CDR2 SMNVEV (reference sequence). The CDR3 runs to 15 residues. Trimming at V came to 4 bases and at J to 6 bases, leaving 8 bases not matched to a gene. In DNA, the CDR3 is TGTGCCAGCAGTTCCAGTCGCGGGAGGCCCAATGAGCAGTTCTTC. Encoded protein: CASSSSRGRPNEQFF.

The chain joins TRBV27 to TRBJ1-1; 7 bases match TRBD1. J lost 4 bases, V lost 4 bases, and 9 bases had no gene match. The germline V gene encodes CDR1 MNHEY and CDR2 SMNVEV (reference sequence). The length of the CDR3 is 15 residues. CDR3: CASSSTTGRGTEAFF. Written as DNA, the CDR3 is TGTGCCAGCAGTTCGACGACAGGGCGGGGCACTGAAGCTTTCTTT.